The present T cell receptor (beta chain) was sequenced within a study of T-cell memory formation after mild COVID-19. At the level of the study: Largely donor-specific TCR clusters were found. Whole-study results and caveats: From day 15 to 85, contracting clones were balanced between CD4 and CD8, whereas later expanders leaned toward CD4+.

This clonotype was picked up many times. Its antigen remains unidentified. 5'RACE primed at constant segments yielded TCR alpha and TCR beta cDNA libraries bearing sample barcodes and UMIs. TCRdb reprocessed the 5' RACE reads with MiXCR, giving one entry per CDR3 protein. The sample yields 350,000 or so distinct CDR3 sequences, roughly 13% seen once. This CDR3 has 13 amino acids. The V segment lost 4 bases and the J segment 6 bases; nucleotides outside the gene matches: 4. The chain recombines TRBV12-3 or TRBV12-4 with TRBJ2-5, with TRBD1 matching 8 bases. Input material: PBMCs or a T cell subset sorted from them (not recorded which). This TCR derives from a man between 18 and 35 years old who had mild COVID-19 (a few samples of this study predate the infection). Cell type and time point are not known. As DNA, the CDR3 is TGTGCCAGCAGTTCCCGGACAGGGCAGACCCAGTACTTC. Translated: CASSSRTGQTQYF.